This TCR beta chain is drawn from a study of T cells in Graves' hyperthyroidism and ophthalmopathy. Looked up from germline, CDR1 is SGDLS and CDR2 is YYNGEE. CDR3 length equals 16 residues. V was clipped by 0 bases and J by 3 bases, with 12 bases between them. The authors took PBMCs from roughly 9.5 ml fresh peripheral blood. Regarding the study as a whole: Model-based prediction identified ophthalmopathy a median roughly 6.1 months prior to its onset. Using 13 V-J features, a model discriminated ophthalmopathy from stable hyperthyroidism.

RNA transcripts were the template for amplifying TCR beta CDR3 regions. The study used the HTBI primer set for a first-round RT-PCR of the TCR CDR3. TCRdb ran MiXCR on the multiplex PCR reads and lists one entry per CDR3 protein. This table holds some 300,000 distinct CDR3 sequences, roughly a fifth found once. This clonotype showed up just a few times. What it binds is not known. The chain couples TRBV9 to TRBJ2-2; D is possibly TRBD1 (5 bases). The sequence came from a man aged 50-59 years with Graves' ophthalmopathy. The material sequenced was blood. The CDR3, as DNA: TGTGCCAGCAGCGTAGAACCGACAGCGTACACCGGGGAGCTGTTTTTT. Translated, it gives CASSVEPTAYTGELFF.